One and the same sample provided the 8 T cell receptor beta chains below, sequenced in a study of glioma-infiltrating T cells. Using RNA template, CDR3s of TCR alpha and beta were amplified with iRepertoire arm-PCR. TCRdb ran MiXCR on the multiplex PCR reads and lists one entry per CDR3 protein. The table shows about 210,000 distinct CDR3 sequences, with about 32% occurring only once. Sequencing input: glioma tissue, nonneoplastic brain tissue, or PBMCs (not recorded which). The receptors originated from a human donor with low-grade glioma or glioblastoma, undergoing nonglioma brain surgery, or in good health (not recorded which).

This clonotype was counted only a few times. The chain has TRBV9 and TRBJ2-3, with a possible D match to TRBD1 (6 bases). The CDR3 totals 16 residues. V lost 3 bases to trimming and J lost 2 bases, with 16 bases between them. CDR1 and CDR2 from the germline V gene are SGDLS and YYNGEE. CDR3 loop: CASSAVKQGYTDTQYF. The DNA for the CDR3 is TGTGCCAGCAGCGCGGTAAAACAGGGTTACACAGATACGCAGTATTTT.

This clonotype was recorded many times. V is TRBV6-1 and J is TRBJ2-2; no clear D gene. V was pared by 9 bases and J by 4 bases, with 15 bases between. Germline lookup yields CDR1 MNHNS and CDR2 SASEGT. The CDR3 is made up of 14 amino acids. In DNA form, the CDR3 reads TGTGCCAGTCTTCGGCTGGCGGCCACCGGGGAGCTGTTTTTT. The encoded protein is CASLRLAATGELFF.

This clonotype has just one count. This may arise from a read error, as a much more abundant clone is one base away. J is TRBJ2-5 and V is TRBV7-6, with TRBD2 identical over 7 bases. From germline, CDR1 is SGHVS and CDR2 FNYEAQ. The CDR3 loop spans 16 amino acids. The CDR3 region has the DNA TGTGCCAGCAGCTTAGGAATAGCGGGCTCGCAAGAGACCCAGTGCTTC. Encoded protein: CASSLGIAGSQETQCF. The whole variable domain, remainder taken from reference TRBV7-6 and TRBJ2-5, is GAGVSQSPRYKVTKRGQDVALRCDPISGHVSLYWYRQALGQGPEFLTYFNYEAQQDKSGLPNDRFSAERPEGSISTLTIQRTEQRDSAMYRCASSLGIAGSQETQCFGPGTRLLVL.

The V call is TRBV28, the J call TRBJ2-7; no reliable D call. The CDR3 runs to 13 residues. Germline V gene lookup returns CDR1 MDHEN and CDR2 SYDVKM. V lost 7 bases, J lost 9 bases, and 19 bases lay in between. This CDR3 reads CASIPGDSYWQYF. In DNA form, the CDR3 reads TGTGCCAGCATCCCGGGTGATTCCTACTGGCAGTACTTC.

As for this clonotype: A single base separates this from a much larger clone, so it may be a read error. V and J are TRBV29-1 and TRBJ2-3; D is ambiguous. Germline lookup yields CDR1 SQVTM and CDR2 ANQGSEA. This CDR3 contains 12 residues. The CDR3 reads CRVAGETDTQYF. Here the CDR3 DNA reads TGCAGAGTTGCCGGAGAGACAGATACGCAGTATTTT.

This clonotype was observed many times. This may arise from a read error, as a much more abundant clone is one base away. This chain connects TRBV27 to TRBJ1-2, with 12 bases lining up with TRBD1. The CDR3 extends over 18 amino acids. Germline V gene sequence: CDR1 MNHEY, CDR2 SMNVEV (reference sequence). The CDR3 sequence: CAGSKRDRGRIEDYGYTF. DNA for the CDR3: TGTGCCGGCAGTAAAAGGGACAGGGGGCGTATAGAAGACTATGGCTACACCTTC.

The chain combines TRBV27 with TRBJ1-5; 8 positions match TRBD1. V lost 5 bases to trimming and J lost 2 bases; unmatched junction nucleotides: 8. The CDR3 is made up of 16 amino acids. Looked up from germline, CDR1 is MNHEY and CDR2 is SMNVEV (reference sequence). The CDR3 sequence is CASSTADRDGNQPQHF. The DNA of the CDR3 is TGTGCCAGCAGTACAGCGGACAGGGACGGCAATCAGCCCCAGCATTTT.

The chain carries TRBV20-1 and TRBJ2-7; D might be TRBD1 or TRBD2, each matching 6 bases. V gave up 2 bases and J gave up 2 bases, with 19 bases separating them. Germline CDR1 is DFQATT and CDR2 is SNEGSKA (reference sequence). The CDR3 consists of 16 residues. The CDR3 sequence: CSARPGLGGGPYEQYF. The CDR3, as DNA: TGCAGTGCTAGACCGGGCCTAGGGGGAGGCCCCTACGAGCAGTACTTC.